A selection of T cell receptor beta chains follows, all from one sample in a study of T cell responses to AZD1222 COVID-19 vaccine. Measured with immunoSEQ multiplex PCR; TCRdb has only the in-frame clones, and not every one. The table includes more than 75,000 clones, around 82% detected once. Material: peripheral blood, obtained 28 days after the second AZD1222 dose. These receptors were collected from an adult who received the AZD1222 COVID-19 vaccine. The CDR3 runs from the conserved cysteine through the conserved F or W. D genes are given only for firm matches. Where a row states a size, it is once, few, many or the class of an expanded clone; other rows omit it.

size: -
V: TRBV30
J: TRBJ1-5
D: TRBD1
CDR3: CAWSPQGGGKNQPQHF
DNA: TGTGCCTGGAGTCCCCAGGGGGGGGGTAAAAATCAGCCCCAGCATTTT

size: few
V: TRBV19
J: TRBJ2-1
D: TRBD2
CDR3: CASRPGQGGTSGRAHEQFF
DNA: TGTGCCAGTAGGCCGGGACAGGGGGGGACTAGCGGGAGGGCCCATGAGCAGTTCTTC

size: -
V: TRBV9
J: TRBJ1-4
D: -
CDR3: CASSVDQSNEKLFF
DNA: TGTGCCAGCAGCGTTGACCAGAGTAATGAAAAACTGTTTTTT

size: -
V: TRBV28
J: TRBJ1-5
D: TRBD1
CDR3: CASRTGLNQPQHF
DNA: TGTGCCAGTAGGACAGGGTTAAATCAGCCCCAGCATTTT

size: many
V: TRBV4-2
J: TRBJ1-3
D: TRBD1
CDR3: CASSQAGQASGNTIYF
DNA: TGTGCCAGCAGCCAAGCCGGACAGGCCTCTGGAAACACCATATATTTT

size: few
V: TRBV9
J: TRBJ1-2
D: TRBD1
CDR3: CASSLSSDRALNYGYTF
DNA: TGTGCCAGCAGCTTAAGCTCGGACAGGGCCCTAAACTATGGCTACACCTTC

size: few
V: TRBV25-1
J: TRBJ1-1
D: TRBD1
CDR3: CASSEGTGRAFF
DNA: TGTGCCAGCAGTGAAGGGACAGGAAGAGCTTTCTTT

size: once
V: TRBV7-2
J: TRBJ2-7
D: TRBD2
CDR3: CASSQGLASSYEQYF
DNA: TGTGCCAGCAGCCAGGGACTAGCTAGCTCCTACGAGCAGTACTTC

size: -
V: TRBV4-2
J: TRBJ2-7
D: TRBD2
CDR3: CASSQEGLAGAYEQYF
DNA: TGTGCCAGCAGCCAAGAAGGGCTAGCGGGTGCCTACGAGCAGTACTTC

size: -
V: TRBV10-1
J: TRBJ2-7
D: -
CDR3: CASSGGPNKTYEQYF
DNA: TGCGCCAGCAGTGGGGGACCGAACAAGACCTACGAGCAGTACTTC

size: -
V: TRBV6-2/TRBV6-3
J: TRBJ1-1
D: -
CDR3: CAITPGGAPSEAFF
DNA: TGTGCCATCACCCCGGGGGGGGCCCCTTCTGAAGCTTTCTTT

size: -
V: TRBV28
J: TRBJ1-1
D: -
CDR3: CASRLGQFTEAFF
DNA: TGTGCCAGCAGGCTCGGACAGTTCACTGAAGCTTTCTTT

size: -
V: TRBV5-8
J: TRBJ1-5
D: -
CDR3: CASSLVDQPQHF
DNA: TGTGCCAGCAGCTTGGTCGATCAGCCCCAGCATTTT

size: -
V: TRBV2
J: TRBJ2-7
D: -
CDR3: CASSEGPSGSYEQYF
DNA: TGTGCCAGCAGTGAAGGGCCTTCGGGCTCCTACGAGCAGTACTTC

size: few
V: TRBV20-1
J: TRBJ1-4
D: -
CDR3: CSASAQLNEKLFF
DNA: TGCAGTGCCAGTGCACAATTAAATGAAAAACTGTTTTTT

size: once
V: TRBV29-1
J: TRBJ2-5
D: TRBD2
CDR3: CSVDTSGGVTQYF
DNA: TGCAGCGTTGATACTAGCGGGGGCGTTACCCAGTACTTC

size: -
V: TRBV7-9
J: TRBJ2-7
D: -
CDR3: CASSFDGVEQYF
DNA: TGTGCCAGCAGCTTCGACGGTGTCGAGCAGTACTTC

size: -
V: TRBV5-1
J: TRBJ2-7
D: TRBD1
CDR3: CASSSGQGGYEQYF
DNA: TGCGCCAGCAGCTCGGGACAGGGTGGCTACGAGCAGTACTTC

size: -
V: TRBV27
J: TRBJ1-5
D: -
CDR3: CASSTGTSNQPQHF
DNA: TGTGCCAGCAGTACAGGGACGAGCAATCAGCCCCAGCATTTT

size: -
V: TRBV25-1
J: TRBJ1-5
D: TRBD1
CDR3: CASSETGSNQPQHF
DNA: TGTGCCAGCAGTGAGACAGGGAGCAATCAGCCCCAGCATTTT

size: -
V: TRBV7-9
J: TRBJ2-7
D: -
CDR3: CASSLTLEEEYF
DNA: TGTGCCAGCAGCTTGACTCTCGAGGAAGAGTACTTC

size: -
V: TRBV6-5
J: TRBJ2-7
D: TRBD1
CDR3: CASTLQGAAYEQYF
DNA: TGTGCCAGCACGCTACAGGGGGCCGCCTACGAGCAGTACTTC

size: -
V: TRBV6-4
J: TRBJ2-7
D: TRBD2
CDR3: CASRKRGAYEQYF
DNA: TGTGCCAGTAGGAAGCGGGGCGCCTACGAGCAGTACTTC

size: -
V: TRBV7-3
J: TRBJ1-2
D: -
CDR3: CASSLLGRGGYTF
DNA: TGTGCCAGCAGCTTACTAGGGCGAGGAGGCTACACCTTC

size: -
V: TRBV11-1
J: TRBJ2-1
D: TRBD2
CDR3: CASSFSGRLHNEQFF
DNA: TGTGCCAGCAGCTTTAGCGGGAGGTTGCACAATGAGCAGTTCTTC

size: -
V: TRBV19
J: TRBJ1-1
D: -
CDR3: CASSTAPGGMNTEAFF
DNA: TGTGCCAGTAGTACCGCCCCGGGGGGAATGAACACTGAAGCTTTCTTT

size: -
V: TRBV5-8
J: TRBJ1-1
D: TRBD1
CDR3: CASSLAGTEMNTEAFF
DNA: TGTGCCAGCAGCTTGGCCGGGACAGAGATGAACACTGAAGCTTTCTTT

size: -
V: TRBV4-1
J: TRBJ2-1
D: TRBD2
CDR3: CASSTPRGASGRLNNEQFF
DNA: TGCGCCAGCAGCACCCCTCGGGGCGCTAGCGGGAGGCTCAACAATGAGCAGTTCTTC

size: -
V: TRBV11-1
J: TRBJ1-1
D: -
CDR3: CASSLRKLENTEAFF
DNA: TGTGCCAGCAGCTTAAGAAAGTTGGAGAACACTGAAGCTTTCTTT

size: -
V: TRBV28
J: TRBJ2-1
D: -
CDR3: CASTMGGFGNEQFF
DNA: TGTGCCAGCACCATGGGAGGTTTTGGGAATGAGCAGTTCTTC

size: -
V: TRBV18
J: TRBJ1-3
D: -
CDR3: CASSPPGMPGNTIYF
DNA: TGTGCCAGCTCACCCCCAGGGATGCCTGGAAACACCATATATTTT

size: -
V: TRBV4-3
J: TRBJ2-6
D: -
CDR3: CASSQDPSGANVLTF
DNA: TGCGCCAGCAGCCAAGATCCCTCTGGGGCCAACGTCCTGACTTTC

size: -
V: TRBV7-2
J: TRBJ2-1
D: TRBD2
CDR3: CASSRTSLSSYNEQFF
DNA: TGTGCCAGCAGCCGGACTAGCCTGAGCTCCTACAATGAGCAGTTCTTC

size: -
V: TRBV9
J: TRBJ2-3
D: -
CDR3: CASSVDPRTDTQYF
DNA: TGTGCCAGCAGCGTAGACCCGCGGACAGATACGCAGTATTTT

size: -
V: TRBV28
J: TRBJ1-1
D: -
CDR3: CASRPITGLNTEAFF
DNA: TGTGCCAGCAGACCTATAACAGGGCTCAACACTGAAGCTTTCTTT

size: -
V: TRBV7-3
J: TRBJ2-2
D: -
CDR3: CASSLTGPNTGELFF
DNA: TGTGCCAGCAGCTTAACCGGACCCAACACCGGGGAGCTGTTTTTT

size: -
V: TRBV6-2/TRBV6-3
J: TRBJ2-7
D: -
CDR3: CASSSIRDMGGEQYF
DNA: TGTGCCAGCAGTTCCATCCGGGACATGGGCGGCGAGCAGTACTTC

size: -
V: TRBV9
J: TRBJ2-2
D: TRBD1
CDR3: CASSVILGTGRNTGELFF
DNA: TGTGCCAGCAGCGTGATATTAGGGACAGGTCGAAACACCGGGGAGCTGTTTTTT

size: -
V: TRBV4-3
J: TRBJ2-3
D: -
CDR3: CASSPLGGGTTDTQYF
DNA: TGCGCCAGCAGCCCCTTGGGCGGAGGGACCACAGATACGCAGTATTTT

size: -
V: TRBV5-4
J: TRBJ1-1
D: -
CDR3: CASSIGGSMNTEAFF
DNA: TGTGCCAGCAGCATTGGGGGCAGTATGAACACTGAAGCTTTCTTT

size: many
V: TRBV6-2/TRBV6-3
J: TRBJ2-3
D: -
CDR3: CASSDYVTDTQYF
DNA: TGTGCCAGCAGTGACTATGTCACGGATACGCAGTATTTT

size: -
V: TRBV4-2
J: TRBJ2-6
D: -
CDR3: CASSPRGAGANVLTF
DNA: TGTGCCAGCAGCCCCAGGGGAGCTGGGGCCAACGTCCTGACTTTC

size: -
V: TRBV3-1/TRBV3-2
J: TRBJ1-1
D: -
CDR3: CASSQDTRLAFF
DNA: TGTGCCAGCAGCCAAGACACACGGCTGGCTTTCTTT

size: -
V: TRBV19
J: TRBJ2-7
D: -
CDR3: CASSRGGYEQYF
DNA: TGTGCCAGTAGTAGGGGTGGCTACGAGCAGTACTTC

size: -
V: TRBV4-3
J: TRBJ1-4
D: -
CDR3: CASSQEGGTSGEKLFF
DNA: TGCGCCAGCAGCCAAGAAGGAGGGACTTCGGGTGAAAAACTGTTTTTT

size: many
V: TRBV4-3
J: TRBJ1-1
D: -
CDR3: CASSQARRTGTEAFF
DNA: TGCGCCAGCAGCCAAGCTCGGCGAACGGGCACTGAAGCTTTCTTT

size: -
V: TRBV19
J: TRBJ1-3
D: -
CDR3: CASSIMDSDGNTIYF
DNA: TGTGCCAGTAGTATTATGGACTCTGACGGAAACACCATATATTTT

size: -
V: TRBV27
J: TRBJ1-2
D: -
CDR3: CASRLKPGPNYGYTF
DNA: TGTGCCAGCAGACTTAAGCCGGGCCCTAACTATGGCTACACCTTC

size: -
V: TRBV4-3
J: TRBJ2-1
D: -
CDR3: CASSHAGGSYNEQFF
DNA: TGCGCCAGCAGCCATGCCGGGGGCTCCTACAATGAGCAGTTCTTC

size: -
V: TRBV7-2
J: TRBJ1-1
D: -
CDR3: CASSLITEAFF
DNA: TGTGCCAGCAGCTTAATTACTGAAGCTTTCTTT